This T cell receptor (beta chain) was obtained from a study of cytomegalovirus exposure and HLA in healthy donors. Both 60 Vbeta primers and 13 Jbeta primers went into the PCR. Profiled with immunoSEQ multiplex PCR; TCRdb holds only in-frame clones, not every one. Among about 130,000 clones, roughly 88% were seen once, and the ten largest hold about 1.8%. With 0 bases removed from V and 0 bases from J, the gap between germline ends came to 9 bases. This CDR3 comprises 17 residues. Germline V gene data show CDR1 as LNHNV and CDR2 as YYDKDF (reference sequence). The chain employs TRBV15 and TRBJ1-6, with D unclear. The TCR comes from a boy aged 5-17 years in good health and CMV-seronegative. Sequencing was performed on PBMCs. The CDR3 spells CATSRDRGSSYNSPLHF. In DNA form, the CDR3 reads TGTGCCACCAGCAGAGATCGTGGGAGCTCCTATAATTCACCCCTCCACTTT. Combining the CDR3 with reference TRBV15 and TRBJ1-6 gives the whole variable domain DAMVIQNPRYQVTQFGKPVTLSCSQTLNHNVMYWYQQKSSQAPKLLFHYYDKDFNNEADTPDNFQSRRPNTSFCFLDIRSPGLGDTAMYLCATSRDRGSSYNSPLHFGNGTRLTVT.